The clone carrying this T cell receptor (beta chain) showed up many times. The target antigen is unknown. The CDR3 extends over 15 amino acids. Trimming removed 1 base from V and 2 bases from J, with 12 bases in between. Germline assignment: CDR1 LNHNV and CDR2 YYDKDF (reference sequence). The sample belongs to a study of breast tumors, draining lymph nodes, adjacent tissues. Overall study results and limits: Compared with lymph nodes, tumors were less diverse; compared with nontumor tissue, more. Most tumor T cells seemingly derive from lymph node, then expand in tumor.

TCRdb reprocessed the multiplex PCR reads with MiXCR, giving one entry per CDR3 protein. This table holds about 66,000 distinct CDR3 sequences, 40% to 45% found once. The V gene is TRBV15, the J gene TRBJ2-7, with D perhaps given as TRBD1 or TRBD2 (5 bases each). Material: breast tumor tissue. The TCR sequence derives from a female donor with breast cancer. Some clones in this sample may be carry-over from other donors' samples. As DNA, the CDR3 is TGTGCCACCAGCAGAGGGGGGACGGGGACCTACGAGCAGTACTTC. It specifies CATSRGGTGTYEQYF.